Only one count was recorded for the clone carrying this T cell receptor beta chain. No antigen is known for it. This sample was included in a study of T cells in localized non-small cell lung cancer. The study's findings and limits: Sequencing covered just one tumor region, so heterogeneity cannot be ruled out.

Data came from immunoSEQ multiplex PCR; TCRdb stores just in-frame clones and leaves some out. The sample lists around 39,000 clones, about 87% seen once, with roughly 2.5% in the top ten. Germline CDR1 reads SGHRS; CDR2 reads YFSETQ. V dropped 4 bases and J dropped 1; count of bases not matched to a gene: 8. This CDR3 has 18 residues. The chain couples TRBV5-1 to TRBJ2-2; 12 bases agree with TRBD2. The receptor was isolated from a woman aged 35 to 75 with stage I lung adenocarcinoma. Sequenced here: peripheral blood, sampled before any cancer treatment. For the CDR3, the DNA is TGCGCCAGCAGCGTGACTAGCGGGAGTGCGGGGAACACCGGGGAGCTGTTTTTT. Residues: CASSVTSGSAGNTGELFF. Together with reference TRBV5-1 and TRBJ2-2, the CDR3 gives the full variable domain: KAGVTQTPRYLIKTRGQQVTLSCSPISGHRSVSWYQQTPGQGLQFLFEYFSETQRNKGNFPGRFSGRQFSNSRSEMNVSTLELGDSALYLCASSVTSGSAGNTGELFFGEGSRLTVL.